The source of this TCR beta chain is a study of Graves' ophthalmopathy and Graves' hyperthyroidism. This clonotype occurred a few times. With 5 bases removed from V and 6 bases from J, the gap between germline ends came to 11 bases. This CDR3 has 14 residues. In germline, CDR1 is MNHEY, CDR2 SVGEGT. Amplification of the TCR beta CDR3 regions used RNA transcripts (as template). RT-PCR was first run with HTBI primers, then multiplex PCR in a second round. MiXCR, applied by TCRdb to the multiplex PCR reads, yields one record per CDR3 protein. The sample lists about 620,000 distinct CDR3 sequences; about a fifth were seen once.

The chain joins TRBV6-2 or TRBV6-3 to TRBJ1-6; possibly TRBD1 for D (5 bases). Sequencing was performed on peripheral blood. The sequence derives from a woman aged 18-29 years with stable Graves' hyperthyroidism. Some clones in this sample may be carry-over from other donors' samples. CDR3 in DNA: TGTGCCAGCAGTATCAGGGTGGCTAATTCACCCCTCCACTTT. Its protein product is CASSIRVANSPLHF.